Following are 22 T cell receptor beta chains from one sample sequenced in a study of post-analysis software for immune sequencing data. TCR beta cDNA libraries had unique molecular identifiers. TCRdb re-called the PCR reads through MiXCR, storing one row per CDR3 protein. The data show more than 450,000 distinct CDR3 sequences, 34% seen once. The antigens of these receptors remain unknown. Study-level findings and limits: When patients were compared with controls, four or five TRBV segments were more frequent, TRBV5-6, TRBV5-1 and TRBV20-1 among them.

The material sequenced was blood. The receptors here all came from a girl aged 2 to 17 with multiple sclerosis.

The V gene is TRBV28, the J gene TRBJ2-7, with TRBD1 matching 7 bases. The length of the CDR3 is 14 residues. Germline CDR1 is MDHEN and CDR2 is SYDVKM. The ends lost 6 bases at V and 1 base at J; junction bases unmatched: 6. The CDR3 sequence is CASRSSDRSYEQYF. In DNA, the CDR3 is TGTGCCAGCAGATCCTCGGACAGGTCCTACGAGCAGTACTTC.

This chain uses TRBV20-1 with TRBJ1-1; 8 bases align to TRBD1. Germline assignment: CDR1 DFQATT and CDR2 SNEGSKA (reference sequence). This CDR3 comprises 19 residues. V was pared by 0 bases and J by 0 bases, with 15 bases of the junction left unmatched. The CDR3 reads CSARDLVRPGGGMNTEAFF. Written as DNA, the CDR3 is TGCAGTGCTAGAGATCTTGTTCGGCCAGGGGGCGGTATGAACACTGAAGCTTTCTTT.

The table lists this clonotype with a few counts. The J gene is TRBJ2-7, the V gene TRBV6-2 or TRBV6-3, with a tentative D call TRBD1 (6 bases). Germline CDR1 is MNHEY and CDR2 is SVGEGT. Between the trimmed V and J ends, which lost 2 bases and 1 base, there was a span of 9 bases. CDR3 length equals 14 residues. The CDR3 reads CASSYEGVSYEQYF. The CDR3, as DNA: TGTGCCAGCAGTTACGAGGGGGTATCCTACGAGCAGTACTTC.

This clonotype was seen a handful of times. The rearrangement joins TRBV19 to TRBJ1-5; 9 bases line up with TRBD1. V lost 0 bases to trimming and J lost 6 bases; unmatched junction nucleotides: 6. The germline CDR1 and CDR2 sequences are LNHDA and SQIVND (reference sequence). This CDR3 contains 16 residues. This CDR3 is CASSIDAGQGSQPQHF. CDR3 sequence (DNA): TGTGCCAGTAGTATAGATGCGGGACAGGGAAGTCAGCCCCAGCATTTT. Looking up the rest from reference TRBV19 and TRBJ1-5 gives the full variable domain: DGGITQSPKYLFRKEGQNVTLSCEQNLNHDAMYWYRQDPGQGLRLIYYSQIVNDFQKGDIAEGYSVSREKKESFPLTVTSAQKNPTAFYLCASSIDAGQGSQPQHFGDGTRLSIL.

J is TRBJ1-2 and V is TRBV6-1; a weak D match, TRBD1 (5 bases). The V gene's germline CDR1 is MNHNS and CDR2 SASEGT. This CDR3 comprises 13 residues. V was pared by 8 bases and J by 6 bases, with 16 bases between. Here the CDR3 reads CASRGSGWDGYTF. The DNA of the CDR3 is TGTGCCAGCCGGGGCTCAGGGTGGGATGGCTACACCTTC.

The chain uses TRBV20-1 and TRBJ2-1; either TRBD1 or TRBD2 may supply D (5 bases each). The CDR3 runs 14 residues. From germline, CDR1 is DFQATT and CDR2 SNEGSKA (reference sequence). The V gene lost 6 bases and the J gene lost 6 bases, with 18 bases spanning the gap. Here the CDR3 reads CSAPNPGRCNEQFF. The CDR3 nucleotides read TGCAGTGCCCCAAACCCGGGACGATGCAATGAGCAGTTCTTC.

For the CDR3, the DNA is TGTGCCAGCAGACCGACAGGGGGTCAGCCCCAGCATTTT. Protein: CASRPTGGQPQHF. The genes are TRBV27 and TRBJ1-5; 9 nucleotides agree with TRBD1. Germline V CDR1 and CDR2: MNHEY, SMNVEV (reference sequence). With V trimmed by 6 bases and J by 6 bases, 3 bases remained unmatched. CDR3 size: 13 residues.

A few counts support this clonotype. DNA of the CDR3: TGTGCCAGCAGTTTTCAACGGGGGGCCACCTACGAGCAGTACTTC. It encodes CASSFQRGATYEQYF. The rearrangement uses TRBV27 and TRBJ2-7; possibly TRBD2 for D (7 bases). The CDR3 sequence is 15 residues long. From germline, CDR1 is MNHEY and CDR2 SMNVEV (reference sequence). Trimming removed 3 bases at V and 2 bases at J, with 14 bases between.

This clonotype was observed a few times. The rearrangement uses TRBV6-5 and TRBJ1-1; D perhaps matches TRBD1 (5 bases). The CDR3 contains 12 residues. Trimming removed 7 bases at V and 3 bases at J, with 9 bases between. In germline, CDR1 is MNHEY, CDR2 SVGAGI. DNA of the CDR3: TGTGCCAGCAAGGGGCGGGACACTGAAGCTTTCTTT. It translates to CASKGRDTEAFF.

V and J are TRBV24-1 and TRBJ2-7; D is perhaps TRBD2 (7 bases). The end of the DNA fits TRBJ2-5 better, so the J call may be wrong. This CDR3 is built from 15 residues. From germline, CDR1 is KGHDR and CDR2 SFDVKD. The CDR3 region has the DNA TGTGCCACCAGTGACCCCGGCCGGGGGGCGGAGACCCAGTACTTC. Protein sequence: CATSDPGRGAETQYF.

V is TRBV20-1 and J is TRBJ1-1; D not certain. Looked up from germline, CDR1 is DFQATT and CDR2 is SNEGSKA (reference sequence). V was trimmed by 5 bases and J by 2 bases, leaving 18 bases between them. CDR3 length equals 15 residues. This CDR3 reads CSAPDNKRPNTEAFF. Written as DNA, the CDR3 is TGCAGTGCTCCAGATAATAAGAGGCCAAACACTGAAGCTTTCTTT.

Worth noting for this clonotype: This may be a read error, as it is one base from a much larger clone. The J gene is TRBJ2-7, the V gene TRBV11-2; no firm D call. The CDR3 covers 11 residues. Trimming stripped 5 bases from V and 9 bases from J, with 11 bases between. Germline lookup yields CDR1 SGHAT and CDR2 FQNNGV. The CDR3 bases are TGTGCCAGCAGCCCGAGTAGAGGGCAGTACTTC. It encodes CASSPSRGQYF.

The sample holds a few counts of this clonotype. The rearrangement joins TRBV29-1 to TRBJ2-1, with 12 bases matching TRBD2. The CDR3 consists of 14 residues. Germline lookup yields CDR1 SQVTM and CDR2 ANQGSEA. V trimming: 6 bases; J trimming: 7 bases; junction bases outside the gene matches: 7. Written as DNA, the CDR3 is TGCAGCGTCGTCGGGACTAGCGGGCCTAATGAGCAGTTCTTC. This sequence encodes CSVVGTSGPNEQFF.

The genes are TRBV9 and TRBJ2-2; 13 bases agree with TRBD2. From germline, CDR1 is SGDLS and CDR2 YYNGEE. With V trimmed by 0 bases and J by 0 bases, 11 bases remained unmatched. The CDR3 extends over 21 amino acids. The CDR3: CASSVGRGLAGALSNTGELFF. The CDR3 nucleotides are TGTGCCAGCAGCGTAGGACGAGGACTAGCGGGGGCCCTTTCGAACACCGGGGAGCTGTTTTTT.

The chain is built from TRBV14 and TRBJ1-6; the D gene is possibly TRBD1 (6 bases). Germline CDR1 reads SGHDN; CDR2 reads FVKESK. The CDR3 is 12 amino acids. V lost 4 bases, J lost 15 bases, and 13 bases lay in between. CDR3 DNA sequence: TGTGCCAGCAGCCTGACAGGCCCACTCCTCCACTTT. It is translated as CASSLTGPLLHF.

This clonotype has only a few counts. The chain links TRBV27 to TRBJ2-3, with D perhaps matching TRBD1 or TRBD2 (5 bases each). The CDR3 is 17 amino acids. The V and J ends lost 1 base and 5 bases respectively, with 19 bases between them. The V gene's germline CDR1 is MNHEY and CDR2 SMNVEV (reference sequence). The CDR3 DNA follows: TGTGCCAGCAGTTTATTGGGGACGCCGACGGGTGTAGATACGCAGTATTTT. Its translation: CASSLLGTPTGVDTQYF.

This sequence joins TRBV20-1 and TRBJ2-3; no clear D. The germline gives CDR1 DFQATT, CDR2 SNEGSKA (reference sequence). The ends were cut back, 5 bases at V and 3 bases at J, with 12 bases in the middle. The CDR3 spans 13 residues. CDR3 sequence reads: CSAGTTQTDTQYF. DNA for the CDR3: TGCAGTGCTGGCACGACTCAGACAGATACGCAGTATTTT.

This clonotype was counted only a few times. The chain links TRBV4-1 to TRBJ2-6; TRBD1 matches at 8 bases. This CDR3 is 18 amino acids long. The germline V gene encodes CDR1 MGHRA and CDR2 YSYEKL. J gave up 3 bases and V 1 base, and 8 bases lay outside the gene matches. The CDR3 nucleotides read TGCGCCAGCAGCCAAGGGACAGGGATAGCTGATGGGGCCAACGTCCTGACTTTC. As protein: CASSQGTGIADGANVLTF.

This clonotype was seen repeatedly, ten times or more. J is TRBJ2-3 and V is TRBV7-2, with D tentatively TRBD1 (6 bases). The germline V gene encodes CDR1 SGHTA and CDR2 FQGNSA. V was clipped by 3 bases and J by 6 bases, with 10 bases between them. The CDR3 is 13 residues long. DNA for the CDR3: TGTGCCAGCAGCTTGGGGGCGGGTGATACGCAGTATTTT. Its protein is CASSLGAGDTQYF.

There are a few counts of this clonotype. The CDR3 loop reads CASSQTGGSYNEQFF. The CDR3 DNA is TGCGCCAGCAGCCAAACAGGGGGATCCTACAATGAGCAGTTCTTC. This sequence joins TRBV5-1 and TRBJ2-1; 8 positions agree with TRBD1. This CDR3 has 15 amino acids. The V segment lost 4 bases and the J segment 1 base; nucleotides outside the gene matches: 4. CDR1 SGHRS and CDR2 YFSETQ come from the germline V gene.

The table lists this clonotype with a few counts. CDR3 sequence reads: CASSLAGGLDTEAFF. In DNA, the CDR3 is TGCGCCAGCAGCTTGGCCGGGGGGTTGGACACTGAAGCTTTCTTT. The chain is built from TRBV5-1 and TRBJ1-1, with D possibly TRBD1 on 5 matching bases. This CDR3 spans 15 amino acids. V lost 0 bases and J lost 3, with 12 bases in between. Per germline, CDR1 SGHRS and CDR2 YFSETQ.

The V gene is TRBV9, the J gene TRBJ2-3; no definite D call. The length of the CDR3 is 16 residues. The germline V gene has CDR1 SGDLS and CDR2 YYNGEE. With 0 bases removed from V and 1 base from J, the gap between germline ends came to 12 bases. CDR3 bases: TGTGCCAGCAGCGTAGGGACCCGGTTTGGCACAGATACGCAGTATTTT. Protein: CASSVGTRFGTDTQYF.